These 18 T cell receptor beta chains were all obtained from the same sample, sequenced in a study of radiation and T cells in renal cell carcinoma. The time point is: baseline pretreatment blood. This sample's treatment: 15 Gy SBRT to primary tumor, nephrectomy 4 weeks later. The assay was immunoSEQ multiplex PCR, and TCRdb's table has in-frame clones only and misses some. The data show roughly 150,000 clones, 88% seen once. The sequencing used blood, collected from a patient whose treatment included radiotherapy and nephrectomy. These receptors were collected from a woman aged 70-85 years with renal cell carcinoma.

V and J are TRBV28 and TRBJ1-2; D is uncertain. The CDR3 covers 14 residues. Per germline, CDR1 MDHEN and CDR2 SYDVKM. V lost 7 bases, J lost 1 base, and 13 bases lay in between. CDR3 residues: CASNSPTLNYGYTF. DNA of the CDR3: TGTGCCAGCAACTCTCCGACGCTTAACTATGGCTACACCTTC.

The chain joins TRBV7-2 to TRBJ1-2, with D possibly TRBD1 on 5 matching bases. The CDR3 has 15 amino acids. V was cut by 5 bases and J by 3 bases, with 16 bases left in between. CDR1 and CDR2 (germline): SGHTA, FQGNSA. The CDR3 loop reads CASSLRGSGYYGYTF. Here the CDR3 DNA reads TGTGCCAGCAGCCTACGGGGGTCCGGGTACTATGGCTACACCTTC.

This chain uses TRBV7-2 with TRBJ2-2, with D possibly being TRBD2 (6 bases). V was clipped by 4 bases and J by 4 bases, with 16 bases between them. In germline, CDR1 is SGHTA, CDR2 FQGNSA. This CDR3 has 16 residues. CDR3 coding DNA: TGTGCCAGCAGCTCTTCGGGGGTCCGGGGCACCGGGGAGCTGTTTTTT. It is translated as CASSSSGVRGTGELFF.

V is TRBV5-1 and J is TRBJ1-2; TRBD1 matches 9 bases. V was clipped by 4 bases and J by 0 bases; unmatched bases: 7. The CDR3 is 16 residues long. Looked up from germline, CDR1 is SGHRS and CDR2 is YFSETQ. The CDR3 DNA is TGCGCCAGCAGCCGCGGGACAGGGTTATCTAACTATGGCTACACCTTC. Protein product: CASSRGTGLSNYGYTF.

The rearrangement joins TRBV2 to TRBJ1-1, with TRBD1 identical over 8 bases. In germline, CDR1 is SNHLY, CDR2 FYNNEI. The CDR3 runs 15 residues. Losses at the gene ends were 4 bases for V and 2 bases for J; bases not matched to a gene: 6. The CDR3 DNA reads TGTGCCAGCAGTGCCGGGACAGGAAGAAACACTGAAGCTTTCTTT. It encodes CASSAGTGRNTEAFF.

The CDR3 region is CASRQWGQGGRETQYF. The CDR3 DNA sequence: TGTGCCAGCAGGCAATGGGGACAGGGAGGGCGAGAGACCCAGTACTTC. The V gene is TRBV7-9, the J gene TRBJ2-5; TRBD1 agrees at 9 bases. The V gene end was trimmed by 6 bases and the J gene end by 4 bases; junction bases not matched to a gene: 12. The CDR3 is 16 amino acids. CDR1 is SEHNR and CDR2 is FQNEAQ in the germline V gene (reference sequence).

This clone has more than one count but fewer than ten. This chain links TRBV5-1 with TRBJ1-1; 7 bases map to TRBD1. CDR3 length equals 14 residues. Germline values: CDR1 SGHRS, CDR2 YFSETQ. The J segment lost 6 bases and the V segment lost 4 bases, leaving 9 bases of the junction unmatched. The CDR3 nucleotides are TGCGCCAGCAGCATCGAAGGGGGCGCCGCTGAAGCTTTCTTT. This translates into CASSIEGGAAEAFF. The complete variable domain, with remaining parts taken from reference TRBV5-1 and TRBJ1-1, reads KAGVTQTPRYLIKTRGQQVTLSCSPISGHRSVSWYQQTPGQGLQFLFEYFSETQRNKGNFPGRFSGRQFSNSRSEMNVSTLELGDSALYLCASSIEGGAAEAFFGQGTRLTVV.

The chain links TRBV5-1 to TRBJ1-3; D remains ambiguous. Trimming left V 0 bases short and J 0 bases short, with 7 bases between. CDR1 and CDR2 (germline): SGHRS, YFSETQ. This CDR3 has 15 amino acids. CDR3 amino acids: CASSLVRISGNTIYF. The CDR3 coding sequence is TGCGCCAGCAGCTTGGTGAGGATCTCTGGAAACACCATATATTTT.

The CDR3 DNA sequence: TGCAGCGTTCTAACAGGGTGGTTGGGCTATGGCTACACCTTC. Translated: CSVLTGWLGYGYTF. V usage is TRBV29-1 and J usage is TRBJ1-2; maybe TRBD1 (6 bases). Germline V CDR1 and CDR2: SQVTM, ANQGSEA. Trimming removed 5 bases at V and 4 bases at J, with 17 bases between. The length of the CDR3 is 14 residues. Supplemented by reference TRBV29-1 and TRBJ1-2, the full variable domain reads SAVISQKPSRDICQRGTSLTIQCQVDSQVTMMFWYRQQPGQSLTLIATANQGSEATYESGFVIDKFPISRPNLTFSTLTVSNMSPEDSSIYLCSVLTGWLGYGYTFGSGTRLTVV.

The chain joins TRBV7-9 to TRBJ1-2, with TRBD1 identical over 7 bases. The junction had 9 bases not matched to a gene; V was cut back by 1 base and J by 7 bases. The CDR3 spans 15 residues. Germline assignment: CDR1 SEHNR and CDR2 FQNEAQ (reference sequence). CDR3 region: CASSLDRGAIAGYTF. As DNA, the CDR3 is TGTGCCAGCAGCTTAGACAGGGGCGCCATAGCTGGCTACACCTTC.

The chain joins TRBV19 to TRBJ2-4; 8 positions match TRBD1. Germline V lookup: CDR1 LNHDA, CDR2 SQIVND (reference sequence). The CDR3 spans 15 residues. V was clipped by 3 bases and J by 4 bases; unmatched bases: 5. In nucleotides, the CDR3 is TGTGCCAGTAGTATCACAGGGGGGCTTAAAAACATTCAGTACTTC. Protein: CASSITGGLKNIQYF.

The chain links TRBV5-6 to TRBJ2-7, with D uncertain. The CDR3 totals 15 residues. CDR1 SGHDT and CDR2 YYEEEE come from the germline V gene. The V and J ends lost 0 bases and 7 bases respectively, with 17 bases between them. The CDR3 nucleotides read TGTGCCAGCAGCTTGGCCCCAGCCTCGCCGTGGGAGCAGTACTTC. Translation: CASSLAPASPWEQYF.

The rearrangement links TRBV27 to TRBJ2-2; a possible D gene is TRBD1 (5 bases). With 5 bases removed from V and 1 base from J, the gap between germline ends came to 8 bases. The CDR3 spans 14 residues. CDR1 and CDR2 (germline): MNHEY, SMNVEV (reference sequence). In DNA, the CDR3 is TGTGCCAGCAGTCTCAGGGTGAACACCGGGGAGCTGTTTTTT. Its protein is CASSLRVNTGELFF.

This clone has a single count. The rearrangement uses TRBV5-4 and TRBJ1-2, with 8 bases aligning to TRBD1. V dropped 6 bases and J dropped 2; count of bases not matched to a gene: 6. The CDR3 spans 14 residues. Germline V lookup: CDR1 SGHNT, CDR2 YYREEE (reference sequence). Written as DNA, the CDR3 is TGTGCCAGCACCGGGGGACAGGAAAACTATGGCTACACCTTC. Its protein is CASTGGQENYGYTF.

V gene TRBV19 combines with J gene TRBJ1-5; tentatively, D is TRBD1 (5 bases). CDR3 length: 14 amino acids. Trimming took 4 bases from V and 3 from J, leaving 10 bases between them. Germline CDR1 and CDR2: LNHDA and SQIVND (reference sequence). CDR3 region: CASSTGYLNQPQHF. CDR3 nucleotide sequence: TGTGCCAGTAGTACAGGGTACCTCAATCAGCCCCAGCATTTT.

The chain links TRBV6-1 to TRBJ2-7, with 9 bases aligning to TRBD2. This CDR3 comprises 14 residues. V lost 7 bases and J lost 0; bases outside the gene matches: 4. The germline V gene has CDR1 MNHNS and CDR2 SASEGT. CDR3 residues: CASTTSGSSYEQYF. CDR3 coding DNA: TGTGCCAGCACGACTAGCGGAAGCTCCTACGAGCAGTACTTC.

The V call is TRBV5-3, the J call TRBJ2-7; no definite D call. TRBV5-3 is sorted into the ORF group, with uncertain function. The CDR3 totals 10 residues. Trimming took off 6 bases at V and 3 bases at J, with 4 bases between the two ends. The CDR3 DNA reads TGTGCCAGAAAGGTCTACGAGCAGTACTTC. This codes for CARKVYEQYF.

This rearrangement joins TRBV7-9 to TRBJ2-2; 7 nucleotides match TRBD1. This CDR3 region has 17 residues. V dropped 1 base and J dropped 5; count of bases not matched to a gene: 10. Germline values: CDR1 SEHNR, CDR2 FQNEAQ (reference sequence). CDR3 protein: CASSLGWPGGWTGELFF. CDR3 coding DNA: TGTGCCAGCAGCTTAGGGTGGCCAGGGGGATGGACCGGGGAGCTGTTTTTT.